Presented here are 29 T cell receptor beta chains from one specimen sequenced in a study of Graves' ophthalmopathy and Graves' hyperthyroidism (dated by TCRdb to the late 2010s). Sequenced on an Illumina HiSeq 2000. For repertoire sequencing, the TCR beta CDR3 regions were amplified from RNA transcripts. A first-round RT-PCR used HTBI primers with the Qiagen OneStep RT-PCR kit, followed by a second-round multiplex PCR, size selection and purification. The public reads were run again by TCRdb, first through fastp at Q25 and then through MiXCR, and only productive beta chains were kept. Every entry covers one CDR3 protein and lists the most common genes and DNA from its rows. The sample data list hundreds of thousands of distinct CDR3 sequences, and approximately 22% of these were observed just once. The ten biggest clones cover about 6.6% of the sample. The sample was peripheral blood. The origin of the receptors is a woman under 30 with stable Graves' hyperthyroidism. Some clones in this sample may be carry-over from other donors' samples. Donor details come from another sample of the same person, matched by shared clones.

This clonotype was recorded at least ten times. CDR3 nucleotide sequence: TGCAGCCCATTGACAGGGAGCTCCTACGAGCAGTACTTC. Its translation: CSPLTGSSYEQYF. The chain recombines TRBV29-1 with TRBJ2-7; TRBD1 matches at 7 bases. The ends lost 8 bases at V and 0 bases at J; junction bases unmatched: 7. Looked up from germline, CDR1 is SQVTM and CDR2 is ANQGSEA. The CDR3 extends over 13 amino acids.

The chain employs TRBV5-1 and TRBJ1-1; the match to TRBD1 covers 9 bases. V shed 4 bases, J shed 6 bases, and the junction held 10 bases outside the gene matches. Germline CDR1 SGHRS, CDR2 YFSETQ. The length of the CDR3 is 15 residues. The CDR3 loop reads CASSRQRQGVAEAFF. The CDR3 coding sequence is TGCGCCAGCAGCCGCCAACGACAGGGGGTGGCTGAAGCTTTCTTT.

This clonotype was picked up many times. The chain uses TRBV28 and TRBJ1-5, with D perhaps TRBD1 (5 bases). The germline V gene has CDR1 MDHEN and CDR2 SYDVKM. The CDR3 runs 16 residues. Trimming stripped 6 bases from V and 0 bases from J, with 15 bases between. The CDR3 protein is CASRVGGPYSNQPQHF. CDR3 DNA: TGTGCCAGCAGAGTGGGGGGTCCTTATAGCAATCAGCCCCAGCATTTT.

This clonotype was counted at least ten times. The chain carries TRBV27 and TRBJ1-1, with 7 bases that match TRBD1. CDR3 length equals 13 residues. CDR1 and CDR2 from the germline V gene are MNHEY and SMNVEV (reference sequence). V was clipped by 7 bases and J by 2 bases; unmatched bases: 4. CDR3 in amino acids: CASTNRGNTEAFF. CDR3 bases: TGTGCCAGCACAAACAGGGGAAACACTGAAGCTTTCTTT.

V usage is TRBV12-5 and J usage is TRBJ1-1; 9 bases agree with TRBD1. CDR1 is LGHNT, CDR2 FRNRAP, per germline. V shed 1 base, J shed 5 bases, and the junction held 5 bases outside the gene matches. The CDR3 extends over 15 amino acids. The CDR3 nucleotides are TGTGCTAGTGGTTTGGGGGACAGGGAACTAACTGAAGCTTTCTTT. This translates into CASGLGDRELTEAFF.

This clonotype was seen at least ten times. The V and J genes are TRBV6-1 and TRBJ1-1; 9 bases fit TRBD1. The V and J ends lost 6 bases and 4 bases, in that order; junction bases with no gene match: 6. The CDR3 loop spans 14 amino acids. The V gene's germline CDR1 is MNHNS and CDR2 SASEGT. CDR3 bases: TGTGCCAGCAGGAGACAGGGGGATTCCACTGAAGCTTTCTTT. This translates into CASRRQGDSTEAFF.

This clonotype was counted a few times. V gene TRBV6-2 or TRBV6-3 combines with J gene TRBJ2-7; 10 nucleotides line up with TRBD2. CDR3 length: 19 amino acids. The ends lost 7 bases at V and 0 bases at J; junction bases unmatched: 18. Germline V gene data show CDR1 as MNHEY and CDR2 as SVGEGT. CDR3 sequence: CASTHLGLAGAPLSYEQYF. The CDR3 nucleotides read TGTGCCAGCACCCACCTGGGGCTAGCGGGGGCCCCCCTCTCCTACGAGCAGTACTTC.

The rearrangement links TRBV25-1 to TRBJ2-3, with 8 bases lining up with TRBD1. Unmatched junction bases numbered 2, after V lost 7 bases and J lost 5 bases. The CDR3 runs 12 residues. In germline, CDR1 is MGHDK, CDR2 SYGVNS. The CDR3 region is CASTGQGDTQYF. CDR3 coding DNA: TGTGCCAGCACCGGACAGGGAGATACGCAGTATTTT.

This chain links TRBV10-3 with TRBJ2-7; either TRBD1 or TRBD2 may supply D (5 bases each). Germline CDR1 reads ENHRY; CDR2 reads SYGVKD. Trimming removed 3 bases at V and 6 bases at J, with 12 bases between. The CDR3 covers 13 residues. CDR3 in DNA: TGTGCCATCAGTGAACTCAGGGACGGCGAGCAGTACTTC. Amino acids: CAISELRDGEQYF.

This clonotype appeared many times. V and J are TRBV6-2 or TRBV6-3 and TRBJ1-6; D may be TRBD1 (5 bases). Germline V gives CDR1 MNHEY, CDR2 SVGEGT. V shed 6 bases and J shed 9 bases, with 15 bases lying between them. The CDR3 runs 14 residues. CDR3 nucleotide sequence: TGTGCCAGCAGCTCAGGGATGGGGAGTTCACCCCTCCACTTT. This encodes CASSSGMGSSPLHF.

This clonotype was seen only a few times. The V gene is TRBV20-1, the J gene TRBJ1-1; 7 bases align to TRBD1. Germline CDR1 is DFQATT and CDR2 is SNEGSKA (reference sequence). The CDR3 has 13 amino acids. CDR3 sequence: CSGHRDSYREAFF. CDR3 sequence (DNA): TGCAGCGGCCACCGGGACAGCTACAGAGAAGCTTTCTTT.

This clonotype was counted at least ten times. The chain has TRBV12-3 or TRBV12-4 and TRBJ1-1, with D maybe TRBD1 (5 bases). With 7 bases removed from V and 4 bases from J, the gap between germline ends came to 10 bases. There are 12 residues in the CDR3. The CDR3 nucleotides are TGTGCCAGCACCCCGGGGACCACTGAAGCTTTCTTT. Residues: CASTPGTTEAFF.

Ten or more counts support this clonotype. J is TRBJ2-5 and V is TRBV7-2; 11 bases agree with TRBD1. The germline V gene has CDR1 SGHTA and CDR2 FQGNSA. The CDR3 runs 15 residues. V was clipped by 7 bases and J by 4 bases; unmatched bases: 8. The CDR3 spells CASNLGDRGAETQYF. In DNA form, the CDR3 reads TGTGCCAGCAACCTAGGGGACAGGGGGGCAGAGACCCAGTACTTC.

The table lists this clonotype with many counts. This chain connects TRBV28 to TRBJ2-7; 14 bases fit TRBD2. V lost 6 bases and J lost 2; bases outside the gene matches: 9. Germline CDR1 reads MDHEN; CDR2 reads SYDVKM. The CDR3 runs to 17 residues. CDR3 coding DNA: TGTGCCAGCAGACCTGGACTAGCGGGAGGCGAGACCTACGAGCAGTACTTC. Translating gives CASRPGLAGGETYEQYF. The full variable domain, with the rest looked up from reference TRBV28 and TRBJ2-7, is DVKVTQSSRYLVKRTGEKVFLECVQDMDHENMFWYRQDPGLGLRLIYFSYDVKMKEKGDIPEGYSVSREKKERFSLILESASTNQTSMYLCASRPGLAGGETYEQYFGPGTRLTVT.

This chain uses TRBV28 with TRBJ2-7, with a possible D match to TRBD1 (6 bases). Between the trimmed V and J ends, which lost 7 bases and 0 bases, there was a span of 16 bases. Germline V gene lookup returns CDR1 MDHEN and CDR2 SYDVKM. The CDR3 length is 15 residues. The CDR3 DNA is TGTGCCAGCATCAACAGGGCAATTGGCTCCTACGAGCAGTACTTC. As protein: CASINRAIGSYEQYF.

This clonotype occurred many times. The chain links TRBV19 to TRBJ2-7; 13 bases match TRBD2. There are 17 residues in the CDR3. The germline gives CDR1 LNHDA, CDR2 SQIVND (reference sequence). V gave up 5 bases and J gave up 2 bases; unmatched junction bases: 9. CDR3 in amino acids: CASSLSGLAGETYEQYF. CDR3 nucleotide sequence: TGTGCCAGTAGTCTCTCAGGACTAGCGGGAGAAACCTACGAGCAGTACTTC.

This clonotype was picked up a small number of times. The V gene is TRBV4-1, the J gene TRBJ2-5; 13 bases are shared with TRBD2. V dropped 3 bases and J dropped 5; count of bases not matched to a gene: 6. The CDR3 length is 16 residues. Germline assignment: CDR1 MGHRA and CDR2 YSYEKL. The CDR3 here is CASSHTSGGAGETQYF. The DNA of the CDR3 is TGCGCCAGCAGCCATACTAGCGGGGGGGCCGGTGAGACCCAGTACTTC.

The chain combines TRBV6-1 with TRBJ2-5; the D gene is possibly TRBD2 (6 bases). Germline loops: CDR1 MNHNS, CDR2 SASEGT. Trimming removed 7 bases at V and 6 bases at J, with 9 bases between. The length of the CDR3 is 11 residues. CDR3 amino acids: CASNGGQTQYF. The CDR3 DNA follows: TGTGCCAGCAACGGGGGACAGACCCAGTACTTC.

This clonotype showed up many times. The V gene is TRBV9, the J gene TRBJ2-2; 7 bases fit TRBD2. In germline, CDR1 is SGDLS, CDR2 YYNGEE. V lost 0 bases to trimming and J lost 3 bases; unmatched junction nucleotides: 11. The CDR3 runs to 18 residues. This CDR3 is CASSVEAGGWEYTGELFF. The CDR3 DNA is TGTGCCAGCAGCGTAGAGGCCGGGGGGTGGGAGTACACCGGGGAGCTGTTTTTT.

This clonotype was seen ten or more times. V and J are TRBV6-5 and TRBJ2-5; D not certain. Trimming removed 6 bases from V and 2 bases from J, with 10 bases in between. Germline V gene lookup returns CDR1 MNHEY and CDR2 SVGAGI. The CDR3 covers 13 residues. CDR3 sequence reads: CASRSDGQETQYF. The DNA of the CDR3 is TGTGCCAGCAGGTCGGACGGTCAAGAGACCCAGTACTTC.

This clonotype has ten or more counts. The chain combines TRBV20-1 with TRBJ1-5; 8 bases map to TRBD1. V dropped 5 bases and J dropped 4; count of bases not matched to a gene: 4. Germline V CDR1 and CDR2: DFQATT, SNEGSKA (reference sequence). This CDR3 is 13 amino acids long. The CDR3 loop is CSALRQGNQPQHF. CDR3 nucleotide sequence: TGCAGTGCTTTGAGACAGGGGAATCAGCCCCAGCATTTT.

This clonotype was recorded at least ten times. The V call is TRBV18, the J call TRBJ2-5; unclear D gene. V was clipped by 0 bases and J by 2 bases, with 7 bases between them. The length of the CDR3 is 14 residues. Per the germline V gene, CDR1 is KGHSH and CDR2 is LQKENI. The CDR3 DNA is TGTGCCAGCTCACCACCGATGGGGCAAGAGACCCAGTACTTC. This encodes CASSPPMGQETQYF.

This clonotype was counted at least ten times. The CDR3 spells CSAIPVHGEGLYGYTF. Written as DNA, the CDR3 is TGCAGTGCTATACCCGTTCACGGGGAGGGACTCTATGGCTACACCTTC. The chain links TRBV20-1 to TRBJ1-2; perhaps TRBD1 as D (5 bases). V was cut by 4 bases and J by 4 bases, with 22 bases left in between. The CDR3 sequence is 16 residues long. From germline, CDR1 is DFQATT and CDR2 SNEGSKA (reference sequence).

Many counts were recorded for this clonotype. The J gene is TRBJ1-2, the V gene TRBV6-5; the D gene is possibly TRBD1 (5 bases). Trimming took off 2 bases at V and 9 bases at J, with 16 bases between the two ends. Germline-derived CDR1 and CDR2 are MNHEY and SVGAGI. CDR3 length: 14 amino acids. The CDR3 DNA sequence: TGTGCCAGCAGTTACCAGGGTGCCCCTTTGAGCTACACCTTC. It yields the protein CASSYQGAPLSYTF.

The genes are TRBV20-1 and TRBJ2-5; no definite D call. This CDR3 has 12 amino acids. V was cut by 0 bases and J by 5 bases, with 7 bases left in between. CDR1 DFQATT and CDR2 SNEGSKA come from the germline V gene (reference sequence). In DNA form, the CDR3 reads TGCAGTGCTAGAGACCCTCCGGAGACCCAGTACTTC. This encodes CSARDPPETQYF.

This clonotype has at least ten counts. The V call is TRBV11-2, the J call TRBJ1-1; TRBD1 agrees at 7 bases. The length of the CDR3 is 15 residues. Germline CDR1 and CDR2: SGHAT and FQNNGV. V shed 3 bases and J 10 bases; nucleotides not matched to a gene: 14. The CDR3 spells CASSFSGTERTGAFF. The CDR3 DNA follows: TGTGCCAGCAGCTTCTCCGGGACAGAGAGGACGGGAGCTTTCTTT.

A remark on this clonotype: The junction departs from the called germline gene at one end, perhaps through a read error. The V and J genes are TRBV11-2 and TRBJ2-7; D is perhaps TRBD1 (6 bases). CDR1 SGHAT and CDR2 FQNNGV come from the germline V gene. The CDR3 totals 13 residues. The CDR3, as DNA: TGTGCCAGTGTGGTCGGGACATCGGACGATCAGTACTTC. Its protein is CASVVGTSDDQYF.

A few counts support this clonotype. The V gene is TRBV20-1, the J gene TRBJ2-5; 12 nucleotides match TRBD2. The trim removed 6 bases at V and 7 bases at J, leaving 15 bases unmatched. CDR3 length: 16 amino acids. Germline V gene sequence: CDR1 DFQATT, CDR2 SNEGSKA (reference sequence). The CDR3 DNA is TGCAGTGCCACCGGGACTAGCGGGCGAGCGAGGGGGACCCAGTACTTC. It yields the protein CSATGTSGRARGTQYF.

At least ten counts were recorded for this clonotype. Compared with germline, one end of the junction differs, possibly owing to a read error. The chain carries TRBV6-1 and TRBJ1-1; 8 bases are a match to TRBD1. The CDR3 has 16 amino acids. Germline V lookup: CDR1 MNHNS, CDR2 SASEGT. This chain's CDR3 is CASASGGYIGDTEACF. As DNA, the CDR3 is TGTGCCAGCGCCTCAGGGGGCTATATCGGAGACACTGAAGCTTGCTTT.